This entry lists 24 T cell receptor beta chains sequenced from one sample in a study of radiation and T cells in renal cell carcinoma. As to time point: baseline pretreatment blood. The treatment here: 15 Gy SBRT to primary tumor, nephrectomy 4 weeks later. Libraries were prepared by immunoSEQ multiplex PCR; TCRdb keeps only in-frame clonotypes and omits some of them. The repertoire holds about 150,000 clones, about 88% seen once, with around 4.1% in the top ten. The sequencing used blood, collected from a patient whose treatment included radiotherapy and nephrectomy. The receptors stem from a woman aged 70-85 years with renal cell carcinoma.

This clone was seen a handful of times. The chain is built from TRBV29-1 and TRBJ1-1; 8 positions match TRBD1. There are 15 residues in the CDR3. The J segment lost 0 bases and the V segment lost 3 bases, leaving 6 bases of the junction unmatched. The germline gives CDR1 SQVTM, CDR2 ANQGSEA. The CDR3 loop reads CSVETGAFMNTEAFF. In DNA, the CDR3 is TGCAGCGTTGAGACAGGGGCCTTTATGAACACTGAAGCTTTCTTT.

The chain couples TRBV9 to TRBJ1-1, with D possibly TRBD1 on 6 matching bases. V gave up 6 bases and J gave up 1 base, with 19 bases separating them. The germline gives CDR1 SGDLS, CDR2 YYNGEE. There are 16 residues in the CDR3. The DNA of the CDR3 is TGTGCCAGCACCGTGGGGGACACTCACGGGAACACTGAAGCTTTCTTT. Translating it yields CASTVGDTHGNTEAFF.

This clone has a handful of counts. The chain employs TRBV19 and TRBJ2-7; 8 positions agree with TRBD1. CDR1 is LNHDA and CDR2 is SQIVND in the germline V gene (reference sequence). The ends lost 6 bases at V and 0 bases at J; junction bases unmatched: 4. CDR3 length: 14 residues. In DNA, the CDR3 is TGTGCCAGTAGGAGGACAGGGAGCTCCTACGAGCAGTACTTC. Translating gives CASRRTGSSYEQYF.

The chain uses TRBV5-1 and TRBJ1-2; 10 positions match TRBD1. V lost 4 bases to trimming and J lost 4 bases; unmatched junction nucleotides: 7. Germline CDR1 and CDR2: SGHRS and YFSETQ. CDR3 length: 15 amino acids. The CDR3 loop reads CASSIIGDRGYGYTF. CDR3 sequence (DNA): TGCGCCAGCAGCATTATTGGGGACAGGGGCTATGGCTACACCTTC.

This chain uses TRBV6-1 with TRBJ1-1; D not resolved. Germline V gene lookup returns CDR1 MNHNS and CDR2 SASEGT. V shed 3 bases and J shed 7 bases, with 6 bases lying between them. The CDR3 length is 11 residues. The CDR3 reads CASSDRFEAFF. CDR3 bases: TGTGCCAGCAGTGACCGTTTTGAAGCTTTCTTT.

The V and J genes are TRBV19 and TRBJ2-2, with 11 bases fitting TRBD1. The CDR3 is made up of 15 amino acids. Trimming took 6 bases from V and 8 from J; bases not matched to a gene: 8. Germline V gives CDR1 LNHDA, CDR2 SQIVND (reference sequence). CDR3 in DNA: TGTGCCAGTAGAATCGGACAGGGGGCGCATGGGGAGCTGTTTTTT. Translated, it gives CASRIGQGAHGELFF.

CDR3 in DNA: TGTGCCAGCAGCCCCTCGACAGGGTCGGCCTATGGCTACACCTTC. Encoded protein: CASSPSTGSAYGYTF. The chain couples TRBV7-2 to TRBJ1-2; 7 bases agree with TRBD1. With 5 bases clipped from V and 4 bases from J, the junction kept 10 bases outside the gene matches. The CDR3 is made up of 15 amino acids. Germline V lookup: CDR1 SGHTA, CDR2 FQGNSA.

V usage is TRBV5-1 and J usage is TRBJ2-3, with D unresolved. Germline V gene data show CDR1 as SGHRS and CDR2 as YFSETQ. The germline V and J ends were trimmed by 0 bases and 0 bases, with 8 bases remaining between them. The CDR3 spans 15 residues. CDR3 protein: CASSLGGASTDTQYF. The DNA of the CDR3 is TGCGCCAGCAGCTTGGGGGGTGCTAGCACAGATACGCAGTATTTT.

A word on this clone: A read error may produce the germline difference seen at one junction end. The chain is built from TRBV6-6 and TRBJ1-1; tentatively, D is TRBD1 (5 bases). The CDR3 has 12 amino acids. Germline V CDR1 and CDR2: MNHNY, SVGAGI (reference sequence). The CDR3 coding sequence is TGTGCCAGCAGCACTTCCGGGACCTCCGCCTTTTTT. Translated: CASSTSGTSAFF.

The gene calls are TRBV7-3 and TRBJ2-2; possibly TRBD1 for D (7 bases). Trimming pared 6 bases from V and 2 bases from J, leaving 13 bases between. Germline values: CDR1 SGHTA, CDR2 FQGTGA. This CDR3 is 15 amino acids long. The DNA for the CDR3 is TGTGCCAGCAGTCCAGGGGGACTTAACACCGGGGAGCTGTTTTTT. Amino acids: CASSPGGLNTGELFF.

The J gene is TRBJ1-2, the V gene TRBV12-5; D uncertain. Trimming removed 3 bases at V and 6 bases at J, with 14 bases between. The CDR3 length is 14 residues. The V gene's germline CDR1 is LGHNT and CDR2 FRNRAP. The DNA of the CDR3 is TGTGCTAGTGGTTTTTGGGGAATGTCGGATGGCTACACCTTC. Translated: CASGFWGMSDGYTF.

The chain combines TRBV30 with TRBJ2-5; tentatively, D is TRBD1 or TRBD2 (6 bases each). This CDR3 comprises 14 residues. The V gene's germline CDR1 is GTSNPN and CDR2 SVGIG (reference sequence). V lost 2 bases and J lost 1, with 11 bases in between. The CDR3 nucleotides read TGTGCCTGGAGTCTCGGGGGCAGCCAAGAGACCCAGTACTTC. It yields the protein CAWSLGGSQETQYF.

The J gene is TRBJ1-5, the V gene TRBV4-2; 9 positions agree with TRBD1. Germline CDR1 reads LGHNA; CDR2 reads YNFKEQ. The CDR3 has 15 amino acids. J lost 2 bases, V lost 3 bases, and 2 bases had no gene match. The CDR3 protein is CASSQGQGGNQPQHF. CDR3 bases: TGTGCCAGCAGCCAGGGACAGGGCGGCAATCAGCCCCAGCATTTT.

This chain uses TRBV7-2 with TRBJ2-3; D gene unclear. The CDR3 contains 13 residues. Between the trimmed V and J ends, which lost 5 bases and 10 bases, there was a span of 16 bases. Germline V gene lookup returns CDR1 SGHTA and CDR2 FQGNSA. The CDR3, as DNA: TGTGCCAGCAGCCCCGTCCCCCAGTGGGCGCAGTATTTT. Protein product: CASSPVPQWAQYF.

The chain couples TRBV11-2 to TRBJ1-1; maybe TRBD1 (6 bases). V was cut by 5 bases and J by 4 bases, with 14 bases left in between. Germline values: CDR1 SGHAT, CDR2 FQNNGV. The CDR3 length is 14 residues. This CDR3 reads CASSLSRGFTEAFF. For the CDR3, the DNA is TGTGCCAGCAGCCTCTCCAGGGGTTTCACTGAAGCTTTCTTT.

This clone was picked up a small number of times. The chain has TRBV9 and TRBJ2-1; 7 bases align to TRBD2. The germline V gene has CDR1 SGDLS and CDR2 YYNGEE. J lost 8 bases, V lost 2 bases, and 4 bases had no gene match. The CDR3 extends over 13 amino acids. CDR3 bases: TGTGCCAGCAGCGTCCCTAGCGGTCATGAGCAGTTCTTC. Its translation: CASSVPSGHEQFF.

CDR3 in DNA: TGTGCCAGCAGCTTAGGGCCCGGGAGGGTTACCTACAATGAGCAGTTCTTC. It codes for CASSLGPGRVTYNEQFF. The J gene is TRBJ2-1, the V gene TRBV11-2; TRBD2 matches 8 bases. This CDR3 has 17 amino acids. Per germline, CDR1 SGHAT and CDR2 FQNNGV. Trimming took 1 base from V and 2 from J; bases not matched to a gene: 7.

This chain joins TRBV19 and TRBJ1-2; no reliable D call. Trimming cost V 2 bases and J 4 bases, with 8 bases left between them. Germline V gene sequence: CDR1 LNHDA, CDR2 SQIVND (reference sequence). The CDR3 has 13 amino acids. This chain's CDR3 is CASSIYSSYGYTF. The CDR3 DNA follows: TGTGCCAGTAGTATATACAGTAGCTATGGCTACACCTTC.

This clone was counted between two and nine times. V gene TRBV30 combines with J gene TRBJ1-5; TRBD1 matches at 8 bases. V shed 6 bases and J 4 bases; nucleotides not matched to a gene: 5. The germline gives CDR1 GTSNPN, CDR2 SVGIG (reference sequence). There are 13 residues in the CDR3. CDR3 DNA sequence: TGTGCCTGTGAGTGGGACAGGAATCAGCCCCAGCATTTT. It translates to CACEWDRNQPQHF.

CDR3 DNA: TGTGCCAGCAGCCAAGTAGCAGGGGCTTATGGCTACACCTTC. It specifies CASSQVAGAYGYTF. This rearrangement joins TRBV14 to TRBJ1-2; D may be TRBD1 (6 bases). The CDR3 is 14 amino acids. Trimming shortened V by 1 base and J by 5 bases, and 11 bases separated the two germline ends. Germline values: CDR1 SGHDN, CDR2 FVKESK.

The J gene is TRBJ1-2, the V gene TRBV2; no clear D. This CDR3 spans 14 amino acids. Germline V gene sequence: CDR1 SNHLY, CDR2 FYNNEI. V lost 4 bases to trimming and J lost 0 bases, with 9 bases between them. The CDR3 region is CASSANQANYGYTF. The CDR3 DNA follows: TGTGCCAGCAGTGCGAACCAGGCTAACTATGGCTACACCTTC.

The chain combines TRBV2 with TRBJ2-1; D uncertain. The germline V and J ends were trimmed by 4 bases and 5 bases, with 12 bases remaining between them. CDR1 SNHLY and CDR2 FYNNEI come from the germline V gene. The CDR3 covers 14 residues. CDR3 amino acids: CASSGLSGHNEQFF. The CDR3 bases are TGTGCCAGCAGTGGGCTCTCTGGGCACAATGAGCAGTTCTTC.

This clone was observed once. This chain uses TRBV5-1 with TRBJ2-7; maybe TRBD2 (6 bases). This CDR3 is 15 amino acids long. V was trimmed by 2 bases and J by 0 bases, leaving 12 bases between them. Looked up from germline, CDR1 is SGHRS and CDR2 is YFSETQ. Here the CDR3 DNA reads TGCGCCAGCAGCTTTTCCGGGGGAACCTCCTACGAGCAGTACTTC. Translation: CASSFSGGTSYEQYF.

The chain is built from TRBV27 and TRBJ2-7; possibly TRBD1 for D (5 bases). V lost 2 bases and J 6 bases, leaving 11 bases between the germline ends. The CDR3 contains 13 residues. Germline V gene lookup returns CDR1 MNHEY and CDR2 SMNVEV (reference sequence). The CDR3 DNA follows: TGTGCCAGCAGTTTAGGGGCAGCTACCGAGCAGTACTTC. Translating it yields CASSLGAATEQYF.